Below, 30 T cell receptor beta chains from the same sample are listed, as sequenced in a study of cytomegalovirus exposure and HLA in healthy donors. Researchers ran the PCR with 60 Vbeta and 13 Jbeta primers. Data came from immunoSEQ multiplex PCR; TCRdb stores just in-frame clones and leaves some out. The repertoire holds roughly 170,000 clones, with 84% as singletons. The sequencing sample was made of PBMCs. These TCRs come from a girl aged 2 to 10 in good health and CMV-seropositive.

J is TRBJ2-3 and V is TRBV15; 7 nucleotides agree with TRBD2. The V segment lost 0 bases and the J segment 3 bases; nucleotides outside the gene matches: 9. The CDR3 is made up of 17 amino acids. CDR1 is LNHNV, CDR2 YYDKDF, per germline (reference sequence). CDR3 sequence reads: CATSRDFGDYPTDTQYF. CDR3 nucleotides: TGTGCCACCAGCAGAGATTTCGGGGACTACCCTACAGATACGCAGTATTTT.

This clone was picked up one time. This sequence joins TRBV10-1 and TRBJ2-3; TRBD1 might be the D (6 bases). This CDR3 has 13 amino acids. With 9 bases removed from V and 3 bases from J, the gap between germline ends came to 13 bases. Germline lookup yields CDR1 WNHNN and CDR2 SYGVQD (reference sequence). In DNA, the CDR3 is TGCGCCAGTCCCCAGGGGATGACAGATACGCAGTATTTT. Its translation is CASPQGMTDTQYF.

The chain employs TRBV5-1 and TRBJ2-3; 9 nucleotides align to TRBD1. The germline CDR1 and CDR2 sequences are SGHRS and YFSETQ. Unmatched junction bases numbered 10, after V lost 6 bases and J lost 2 bases. The CDR3 runs 16 residues. In nucleotides, the CDR3 is TGCGCCAGCACTAACCCGGGACAGGGCCCCACAGATACGCAGTATTTT. It encodes CASTNPGQGPTDTQYF.

The DNA of the CDR3 is TGTGCCATCAGTGATTTCAGCGGAATACAGTTCTTC. Amino acid sequence: CAISDFSGIQFF. V and J are TRBV10-3 and TRBJ2-1; D is perhaps TRBD2 (5 bases). Trimming took 3 bases from V and 13 from J, leaving 13 bases between them. The CDR3 sequence is 12 residues long. Germline loops: CDR1 ENHRY, CDR2 SYGVKD.

The rearrangement links TRBV28 to TRBJ2-1; 7 bases agree with TRBD2. V shed 3 bases, J shed 5 bases, and the junction held 7 bases outside the gene matches. Germline V gene data show CDR1 as MDHEN and CDR2 as SYDVKM. The CDR3 has 15 residues. Written as DNA, the CDR3 is TGTGCCAGCAGTTTCGGGAGGCGGCCGGACAATGAGCAGTTCTTC. Translated, it gives CASSFGRRPDNEQFF.

This chain joins TRBV30 and TRBJ2-1; TRBD1 is a possible D gene (6 bases). Germline lookup yields CDR1 GTSNPN and CDR2 SVGIG (reference sequence). The CDR3 is made up of 12 amino acids. The germline V and J ends were trimmed by 4 bases and 6 bases, with 10 bases remaining between them. Here the CDR3 reads CAWTGRGNEQFF. The CDR3 DNA reads as TGTGCCTGGACGGGCAGGGGCAATGAGCAGTTCTTC.

J is TRBJ1-5 and V is TRBV27; D is perhaps TRBD1 (5 bases). Germline CDR1 and CDR2: MNHEY and SMNVEV (reference sequence). V was trimmed by 7 bases and J by 6 bases, leaving 19 bases between them. The CDR3 runs to 15 residues. CDR3 bases: TGTGCCAGCACCCAAAGGAGTGGGGCAGGTCAGCCCCAGCATTTT. Its protein is CASTQRSGAGQPQHF.

This rearrangement joins TRBV18 to TRBJ1-1, with D uncertain. CDR1 and CDR2 (germline): KGHSH, LQKENI. V was trimmed by 5 bases and J by 4 bases, leaving 17 bases between them. The CDR3 contains 15 residues. The CDR3 region is CASSSVEGRPTEAFF. The CDR3 DNA is TGTGCCAGCTCATCCGTTGAGGGTCGGCCCACTGAAGCTTTCTTT.

This chain links TRBV7-6 with TRBJ2-3, with unresolved D. With 1 base removed from V and 6 bases from J, the gap between germline ends came to 5 bases. Germline V gives CDR1 SGHVS, CDR2 FNYEAQ. The CDR3 is 12 residues long. The CDR3 DNA is TGTGCCAGCAGCTTAGGCGTGGATACGCAGTATTTT. Translation gives CASSLGVDTQYF.

The rearrangement uses TRBV10-3 and TRBJ2-5, with TRBD2 as a possible D gene (5 bases). The V end lost 0 bases, the J end lost 5 bases, and 10 bases lay between the germline ends. Germline assignment: CDR1 ENHRY and CDR2 SYGVKD. The CDR3 runs 14 residues. The CDR3 reads CAISESRGLETQYF. In nucleotides, the CDR3 is TGTGCCATCAGTGAGTCTAGAGGGTTGGAGACCCAGTACTTC.

The V call is TRBV20-1, the J call TRBJ2-7; no firm D call. The CDR3 is 11 residues long. The V end lost 2 bases, the J end lost 7 bases, and 9 bases lay between the germline ends. Germline V gene data show CDR1 as DFQATT and CDR2 as SNEGSKA (reference sequence). The CDR3 DNA is TGCAGTGCTAGATTTGATAGTGAGCAGTACTTC. Protein sequence: CSARFDSEQYF.

V is TRBV9 and J is TRBJ2-3; 8 positions agree with TRBD2. This CDR3 comprises 15 residues. The J segment lost 5 bases and the V segment lost 1 base, leaving 6 bases of the junction unmatched. Germline V gene data show CDR1 as SGDLS and CDR2 as YYNGEE. The DNA of the CDR3 is TGTGCCAGCAGCGTATCAGCGGGAGAGGGAGATACGCAGTATTTT. Its protein product is CASSVSAGEGDTQYF.

The chain recombines TRBV5-5 with TRBJ2-1; D may be TRBD1 (6 bases). The CDR3 sequence is 15 residues long. Trimming took off 0 bases at V and 6 bases at J, with 13 bases between the two ends. CDR1 is SGHKS and CDR2 is YYEKEE in the germline V gene (reference sequence). The CDR3 DNA reads as TGTGCCAGCAGCTTGGGGACAGCTCAATCCAATGAGCAGTTCTTC. As protein: CASSLGTAQSNEQFF.

The chain couples TRBV19 to TRBJ2-7, with 8 nucleotides matching TRBD2. Germline assignment: CDR1 LNHDA and CDR2 SQIVND (reference sequence). The CDR3 totals 16 residues. V lost 2 bases, J lost 0 bases, and 6 bases stayed unmatched. CDR3 sequence reads: CASSIRAGGSSYEQYF. CDR3 coding DNA: TGTGCCAGTAGTATAAGGGCGGGGGGCTCCTCCTACGAGCAGTACTTC.

The rearrangement uses TRBV13 and TRBJ1-1; perhaps TRBD1 as D (5 bases). Germline V gene data show CDR1 as PRHDT and CDR2 as FYEKMQ (reference sequence). The CDR3 is 15 amino acids. The V end lost 0 bases, the J end lost 3 bases, and 11 bases lay between the germline ends. CDR3 amino acids: CASSLGVGGYTEAFF. The CDR3 DNA sequence: TGTGCCAGCAGCTTAGGGGTCGGGGGGTACACTGAAGCTTTCTTT.

The chain combines TRBV9 with TRBJ1-1; 8 bases are a match to TRBD1. The CDR3 sequence is 13 residues long. Germline V CDR1 and CDR2: SGDLS, YYNGEE. With V trimmed by 4 bases and J by 3 bases, 2 bases remained unmatched. CDR3 nucleotide sequence: TGTGCCAGCAGCCCACAGGGGGACACTGAAGCTTTCTTT. Translating it yields CASSPQGDTEAFF.

In nucleotides, the CDR3 is TGTGCCACCAGCAGAGCGGCCGGGGAGCTGTTTTTT. Residues: CATSRAAGELFF. The V and J genes are TRBV15 and TRBJ2-2; D gene ambiguous. Germline V gene data show CDR1 as LNHNV and CDR2 as YYDKDF (reference sequence). With 1 base removed from V and 6 bases from J, the gap between germline ends came to 3 bases. The CDR3 covers 12 residues.

This chain links TRBV2 with TRBJ1-1; 7 bases align to TRBD1. Germline CDR1 SNHLY, CDR2 FYNNEI. The CDR3 is 14 residues long. V trimming: 5 bases; J trimming: 3 bases; junction bases outside the gene matches: 6. The CDR3, as DNA: TGTGCCAGCAGTTCGGGACAGCCCTACACTGAAGCTTTCTTT. This encodes CASSSGQPYTEAFF.

The chain uses TRBV11-1 and TRBJ2-3; D is uncertain. Trimming took off 3 bases at V and 2 bases at J, with 6 bases between the two ends. Germline V gene sequence: CDR1 SGHAT, CDR2 FQDESV (reference sequence). CDR3 length: 13 amino acids. This CDR3 is CASSLTNTDTQYF. In nucleotides, the CDR3 is TGTGCCAGCAGCTTGACAAACACAGATACGCAGTATTTT.

V usage is TRBV4-1 and J usage is TRBJ1-1, with D uncertain. CDR1 and CDR2 (germline): MGHRA, YSYEKL. V lost 1 base to trimming and J lost 4 bases, with 19 bases between them. The CDR3 is 17 residues long. Written as DNA, the CDR3 is TGCGCCAGCAGCCAAGGGCCCCACGCCAGGATGGGCACTGAAGCTTTCTTT. It specifies CASSQGPHARMGTEAFF.

The chain links TRBV5-1 to TRBJ1-1; 11 nucleotides match TRBD1. In germline, CDR1 is SGHRS, CDR2 YFSETQ. This CDR3 region has 15 residues. The V and J ends lost 4 bases and 7 bases, in that order; junction bases with no gene match: 9. CDR3: CASSPGQGATVEAFF. The CDR3 DNA reads TGCGCCAGCAGCCCAGGACAGGGGGCGACTGTTGAAGCTTTCTTT.

The chain employs TRBV2 and TRBJ2-7, with a tentative D call TRBD2 (6 bases). Trimming took off 4 bases at V and 3 bases at J, with 13 bases between the two ends. Germline V gives CDR1 SNHLY, CDR2 FYNNEI. The CDR3 has 14 amino acids. Here the CDR3 reads CASSGWGDRYEQYF. CDR3 DNA: TGTGCCAGCAGTGGTTGGGGGGACCGCTACGAGCAGTACTTC.

J is TRBJ1-2 and V is TRBV6-5; D is possibly TRBD1 (5 bases). CDR3 length equals 14 residues. Trimming took 6 bases from V and 6 from J, leaving 17 bases between them. Per germline, CDR1 MNHEY and CDR2 SVGAGI. CDR3 coding DNA: TGTGCCAGCAGCCCCACACCAGGGAAGCATGGCTACACCTTC. This translates into CASSPTPGKHGYTF.

The sample holds a few counts of this clone. The chain employs TRBV2 and TRBJ1-5; weak D call: TRBD1 (6 bases). This CDR3 is 13 amino acids long. V dropped 7 bases and J dropped 6 bases, with 13 bases sitting between them. CDR1 and CDR2 (germline): SNHLY, FYNNEI. DNA for the CDR3: TGTGCCAGCATGGGGGACAAAGGTCAGCCCCAGCATTTT. This encodes CASMGDKGQPQHF. The whole variable domain, filled in from reference TRBV2 and TRBJ1-5, reads EPEVTQTPSHQVTQMGQEVILRCVPISNHLYFYWYRQILGQKVEFLVSFYNNEISEKSEIFDDQFSVERPDGSNFTLKIRSTKLEDSAMYFCASMGDKGQPQHFGDGTRLSIL.

The chain couples TRBV30 to TRBJ2-2, with D maybe TRBD2 (5 bases). Trimming pared 1 base from V and 5 bases from J, leaving 11 bases between. There are 14 residues in the CDR3. In germline, CDR1 is GTSNPN, CDR2 SVGIG (reference sequence). CDR3 sequence reads: CAWSGGSFTGELFF. Here the CDR3 DNA reads TGTGCCTGGAGTGGAGGGTCGTTTACCGGGGAGCTGTTTTTT.

This clone was detected only a few times. The gene calls are TRBV29-1 and TRBJ1-1; D not resolved. The CDR3 covers 11 residues. CDR1 SQVTM and CDR2 ANQGSEA come from the germline V gene. The CDR3, as DNA: TGCAGTACGAGGGAGGGCACTGAAGCTTTCTTT. Encoded protein: CSTREGTEAFF.

The rearrangement links TRBV5-1 to TRBJ2-6; D might be TRBD1 (6 bases). This CDR3 is 17 amino acids long. Germline CDR1 SGHRS, CDR2 YFSETQ. The V end lost 4 bases, the J end lost 0 bases, and 14 bases lay between the germline ends. The CDR3 nucleotides are TGCGCCAGCAGCCGCGGGTCAGGGGCCTCTGGGGCCAACGTCCTGACTTTC. Translation gives CASSRGSGASGANVLTF.

V is TRBV19 and J is TRBJ2-5, with 11 bases aligning to TRBD2. The CDR3 covers 16 residues. CDR1 is LNHDA, CDR2 SQIVND, per germline (reference sequence). The junction had 9 bases not matched to a gene; V was cut back by 4 bases and J by 5 bases. The CDR3, as DNA: TGTGCCAGTAGTAGGCTAGCGGGAGGTATTCGCGAGACCCAGTACTTC. Translation: CASSRLAGGIRETQYF. Based on the CDR3 plus reference TRBV19 and TRBJ2-5, the full variable domain is DGGITQSPKYLFRKEGQNVTLSCEQNLNHDAMYWYRQDPGQGLRLIYYSQIVNDFQKGDIAEGYSVSREKKESFPLTVTSAQKNPTAFYLCASSRLAGGIRETQYFGPGTRLLVL.

The V gene is TRBV19, the J gene TRBJ1-1; D perhaps matches TRBD1 (6 bases). There are 15 residues in the CDR3. From germline, CDR1 is LNHDA and CDR2 SQIVND (reference sequence). The V gene lost 3 bases and the J gene lost 5 bases, with 16 bases spanning the gap. CDR3 in DNA: TGTGCCAGTAGTATTTCCACAGGGTCCCTGACTGAAGCTTTCTTT. Its protein is CASSISTGSLTEAFF.

V usage is TRBV19 and J usage is TRBJ2-5; TRBD2 matches 7 bases. V shed 1 base and J 2 bases; nucleotides not matched to a gene: 7. The CDR3 is 16 amino acids. Germline V CDR1 and CDR2: LNHDA, SQIVND (reference sequence). CDR3: CASSIAGSGLQETQYF. The CDR3 DNA reads as TGTGCCAGTAGTATAGCTGGCTCGGGACTACAAGAGACCCAGTACTTC.